The rows below give T cell receptor beta chains drawn from one sample of a study of T cells in Graves' hyperthyroidism and ophthalmopathy. MiXCR, run by TCRdb on the multiplex PCR reads, gives a single entry per CDR3 protein. The profile shows almost 600,000 distinct CDR3 sequences, about 15% of them singletons. Material for sequencing was blood. Source of these receptors: a woman in her twenties or thirties with Graves' hyperthyroidism that later progressed to Graves' ophthalmopathy. CDR3s include the opening cysteine and the closing phenylalanine or tryptophan. D genes are given only for firm matches. Not every row has a clone size; where given, it reads once, few, many or a size class.

V gene	clone size	D gene	J gene	CDR3 protein	CDR3 DNA
TRBV5-1	many	-	TRBJ2-3	CASSLVPESTDTQYF	TGCGCCAGCAGCTTGGTCCCGGAAAGCACAGATACGCAGTATTTT
TRBV11-3	-	-	TRBJ2-7	CASSPWGTSSSSYEQYF	TGTGCCAGCAGCCCCTGGGGCACCTCTAGCAGCTCCTACGAGCAGTACTTC
TRBV13	many	-	TRBJ2-1	CASSIRRGSYNEQFF	TGTGCCAGCAGCATCCGCAGGGGTTCCTACAATGAGCAGTTCTTC
TRBV7-2	many	-	TRBJ1-4	CASSLMGLNEKLFF	TGTGCCAGCAGCTTAATGGGGCTTAATGAAAAACTGTTTTTT
TRBV9	-	-	TRBJ2-7	CASSPSRGEDKQYF	TGTGCCAGCAGCCCTTCGAGAGGGGAGGACAAGCAGTACTTC
TRBV6-1	-	-	TRBJ2-2	CASSEYRGADTGELFF	TGTGCCAGCAGTGAATATAGGGGGGCGGACACCGGGGAGCTGTTTTTT
TRBV27	many	-	TRBJ2-3	CASSSRTVRTDTQYF	TGTGCCAGCAGTTCACGGACGGTACGCACAGATACGCAGTATTTT
TRBV6-5	-	-	TRBJ1-6	CASSYLSSYNSPLHF	TGTGCCAGCAGTTACCTGAGCTCCTATAATTCACCCCTCCACTTT
TRBV18	-	-	TRBJ2-7	CASSPEPTPYEQYF	TGTGCCAGCTCACCCGAGCCTACGCCCTACGAGCAGTACTTC
TRBV24-1	many	TRBD2	TRBJ2-2	CATSDRGLAAGELFF	TGTGCCACCAGTGACCGGGGACTAGCCGCCGGGGAGCTGTTTTTT
TRBV30	many	TRBD1	TRBJ2-7	CAWTGGDEQYF	TGTGCCTGGACAGGGGGCGACGAGCAGTACTTC
TRBV5-1	-	TRBD2	TRBJ2-2	CASSSGLAGVIGELFF	TGCGCCAGCAGCTCGGGACTAGCGGGAGTAATCGGGGAGCTGTTTTTT
TRBV4-3	many	-	TRBJ1-2	CASSQEPLRQDYGYTF	TGCGCCAGCAGCCAAGAACCCCTACGACAGGACTATGGCTACACCTTC
TRBV30	-	TRBD1	TRBJ2-2	CAWTTGVTGELFF	TGTGCCTGGACTACAGGGGTCACCGGGGAGCTGTTTTTT